A selection of T cell receptor beta chains follows, all from one sample in a study of blood T cell repertoires in COVID-19. Repertoires were generated with immunoSEQ multiplex PCR, while TCRdb's copy carries only in-frame clones and drops some. The table includes approximately 150,000 clones, 84% detected once. The sequenced sample consisted of PBMCs or T cells enriched from blood (not recorded which). The receptors originated from a man aged 45-65 years in a cohort exposed to, infected with or recovered from COVID-19 (not recorded which). Each CDR3 is given with its conserved first and last residue. D genes are given only for firm matches. A row's size may be missing; if present it is once, few, many or a size class.

cdr3_length clone_size d_call j_call v_call cdr3_nt cdr3_aa
13 few . TRBJ1-4 TRBV7-9 TGTGCCAGCAGCCCTAGCGGTACGGGAAAACTGTTTTTT CASSPSGTGKLFF
19 few TRBD1 TRBJ1-4 TRBV30 TGTGCCTGGAGTGTACGCCGGACAGGGGGCGTTTTATCTAATGAAAAACTGTTTTTT CAWSVRRTGGVLSNEKLFF
13 once . TRBJ1-1 TRBV27 TGTGCCAGCAAAATCAGGGGAAACACTGAAGCTTTCTTT CASKIRGNTEAFF
14 . . TRBJ2-1 TRBV18 TGTGCCAGCTCACCAAGGAGATCTGATGGTGAGCAGTTCTTC CASSPRRSDGEQFF
16 once . TRBJ2-3 TRBV5-6 TGTGCCAGCAGCTTGAGGGTAGCCCCGGGGGCAGATACGCAGTATTTT CASSLRVAPGADTQYF
19 . TRBD2 TRBJ2-1 TRBV2 TGTGCCAGCAGTGAGCAGGGACTAGCGGGGGAACTCTCCTACAATGAGCAGTTCTTC CASSEQGLAGELSYNEQFF
13 . . TRBJ2-7 TRBV29-1 TGCAGCGTTGAAGGGGTAGCAGACTACGAGCAGTACTTC CSVEGVADYEQYF
12 . . TRBJ1-1 TRBV7-9 TGTGCCAGCGATCAGGGGAACACTGAAGCTTTCTTT CASDQGNTEAFF
14 . TRBD1 TRBJ2-3 TRBV7-3 TGTGCCAGCAGCGAAAGACAGGGGACAGATACGCAGTATTTT CASSERQGTDTQYF
16 . TRBD1 TRBJ1-1 TRBV29-1 TGCAGCGTTGCAGGCTGGACAGGGGAGGGAAACACTGAAGCTTTCTTT CSVAGWTGEGNTEAFF
15 . TRBD2 TRBJ2-7 TRBV18 TGTGCCAGCTCACTTACTAGCGGGGGATTCTACGAGCAGTACTTC CASSLTSGGFYEQYF
16 . . TRBJ2-3 TRBV7-3 TGTGCCAGCAGCTTAGGGAGCAGGGGTGGCACAGATACGCAGTATTTT CASSLGSRGGTDTQYF
18 . TRBD2 TRBJ2-2 TRBV28 TGTGCCAGCAGTTCCCCTTCTATAGCGGGAGATAACACCGGGGAGCTGTTTTTT CASSSPSIAGDNTGELFF
14 . TRBD1 TRBJ2-7 TRBV3-1/TRBV3-2 TGTGCCAGCAGCCCGTCTCGAGGGGGCTGGGAGCAGTACTTC CASSPSRGGWEQYF
15 . TRBD1 TRBJ2-5 TRBV11-2 TGTGCCAGCAGCTTGGGGACAGGGCCAGGAGAGACCCAGTACTTC CASSLGTGPGETQYF
15 . TRBD1 TRBJ1-2 TRBV28 TGTGCCAGCAGCTTAACAGGGGCCCGTAACTATGGCTACACCTTC CASSLTGARNYGYTF
14 . . TRBJ2-6 TRBV6-4 TGTGCCAGCAGTCGGAGCTCTGGGGCCAACGTCCTGACTTTC CASSRSSGANVLTF
14 . TRBD1 TRBJ2-7 TRBV6-1 TGTGCCAGCAGTGAGGCCCTTACAGGGGACGAGCAGTACTTC CASSEALTGDEQYF
16 . . TRBJ2-3 TRBV19 TGTGCCAGTAGTATTGTGCTTCATAGGGGGACAGATACGCAGTATTTT CASSIVLHRGTDTQYF
17 few . TRBJ1-4 TRBV4-1 TGCGCCAGCAGCCCCGCTGTCCAAGGCGGAACTAATGAAAAACTGTTTTTT CASSPAVQGGTNEKLFF